A selection of T cell receptor beta chains follows, all from one sample in a study of OX40 agonist ivuxolimab in advanced cancers. Profiled with immunoSEQ multiplex PCR; TCRdb holds only in-frame clones, not every one. This table has some 58,000 clones, about 90% appearing once. The material was CD4+ or CD8+ T cells sorted from blood, obtained in a trial of the OX40 agonist ivuxolimab. The receptors stem from an adult with an advanced solid tumor such as melanoma, head and neck, liver or kidney cancer. Both conserved end residues are part of each CDR3. A D gene is named only where the DNA matches it firmly. Not every row has a clone size; where given, it reads once, few, many or a size class.

d_gene	j_gene	v_gene	abundance	CDR3nt	CDR3aa
NA	TRBJ1-2	TRBV5-4	once	TGTGCCAGCAGCGGACGGGACTCCCCTTTGGGCTACACCTTC	CASSGRDSPLGYTF
NA	TRBJ2-6	TRBV2	NA	TGTGCCAGTCAGCTCTCTGGGGCCAACGTCCTGACTTTC	CASQLSGANVLTF
NA	TRBJ1-1	TRBV28	NA	TGTGCCAGCAGTTTGGGGACAAATGAAGCTTTCTTT	CASSLGTNEAFF
TRBD1	TRBJ1-6	TRBV5-4	NA	TGTGCCAGCAGCCTAGACAGGGGGTACTCACCCCTCCACTTT	CASSLDRGYSPLHF
NA	TRBJ1-4	TRBV4-3	NA	TGCGCCAGCAGCCGACACTTTCCAACTAATGAAAAACTGTTTTTT	CASSRHFPTNEKLFF
NA	TRBJ1-1	TRBV6-6	NA	TGTGCCAGCAGTTCCAAGGGAGTGCGCACTGAAGCTTTCTTT	CASSSKGVRTEAFF
NA	TRBJ1-1	TRBV6-1	once	TGTGCCAGCAGTGGGAGACGGCTGAACACTGAAGCTTTCTTT	CASSGRRLNTEAFF
TRBD2	TRBJ2-7	TRBV19	NA	TGTGCCAGTAGTATAGGAACAGCGGGAGGTTCCTACGAGCAGTACTTC	CASSIGTAGGSYEQYF
NA	TRBJ1-2	TRBV28	NA	TGTGCCAGCAGTTCCGTTGGGGGCAATTATGGCTACACCTTC	CASSSVGGNYGYTF
NA	TRBJ2-7	TRBV4-2	NA	TGTGCCAGCAGCCTCCTATGGGACCCAAGCTACGAGCAGTACTTC	CASSLLWDPSYEQYF
TRBD2	TRBJ2-3	TRBV18	NA	TGTGCCAGCTCACCACCAGCGGGGGCTAGCACAGATACGCAGTATTTT	CASSPPAGASTDTQYF
TRBD1	TRBJ1-3	TRBV5-4	NA	TGTGCCAGCAGCTTGGGGACAGGTGGAAACACCATATATTTT	CASSLGTGGNTIYF
NA	TRBJ2-7	TRBV21-1	NA	TGTGCCAACGACGGATCCTACGAGCAGTACTTC	CANDGSYEQYF
NA	TRBJ2-4	TRBV11-2	few	TGTGCCAGCAGCTTATACCCGGGTCTAGCCAAAAACATTCAGTACTTC	CASSLYPGLAKNIQYF
NA	TRBJ1-5	TRBV4-1	NA	TGCGCCAGCAGCCAAACTTTAGTCGGGGGGAATAGCAATCAGCCCCAGCATTTT	CASSQTLVGGNSNQPQHF
NA	TRBJ2-7	TRBV19	NA	TGTGCCAGTAGCCTTGAGGGCTCCTACGAGCAGTACTTC	CASSLEGSYEQYF
NA	TRBJ1-1	TRBV6-4	NA	TGTGCCAGCAGTGACCGAGGGGCCATGAACACTGAAGCTTTCTTT	CASSDRGAMNTEAFF
NA	TRBJ1-3	TRBV2	NA	TGTGCCAGCAGTGAACGGGGCTCTGGAAACACCATATATTTT	CASSERGSGNTIYF
TRBD1	TRBJ1-1	TRBV5-6	once	TGTGCCAGCAGTCCCTACGTAGACAGGGGAACTAACACTGAAGCTTTCTTT	CASSPYVDRGTNTEAFF
TRBD1	TRBJ1-2	TRBV18	once	TGTGCCAGCTCAATTGGGACAGGGGAAGGTGGCTACACCTTC	CASSIGTGEGGYTF
NA	TRBJ2-3	TRBV11-2	NA	TGTGCCAGCAGCCCCACAGATACGCAGTATTTT	CASSPTDTQYF
NA	TRBJ1-5	TRBV4-1	NA	TGCGCCAGCAGCCAAGAGGGGCGTCAGGGAGATCAGCCCCAGCATTTT	CASSQEGRQGDQPQHF
TRBD1	TRBJ1-1	TRBV6-6	NA	TGTGCCAGCAGTTTTGGACAGGGTGAAATGAACACTGAAGCTTTCTTT	CASSFGQGEMNTEAFF
NA	TRBJ2-1	TRBV7-2	NA	TGTGCCAGCAGCTTAGACGGGGCCGGATACAATGAGCAGTTCTTC	CASSLDGAGYNEQFF
TRBD2	TRBJ2-1	TRBV4-1	NA	TGCGCCAGCAGCCAAGGTGATAGCGGGGAACCCAATGAGCAGTTCTTC	CASSQGDSGEPNEQFF
NA	TRBJ1-1	TRBV6-6	NA	TGTGCCAGCAGTTACAGGGGCCTGAACACTGAAGCTTTCTTT	CASSYRGLNTEAFF
NA	TRBJ2-2	TRBV7-3	NA	TGTGCCAGCAGCTCAGGGACGGCCGGGGAGCTGTTTTTT	CASSSGTAGELFF
TRBD1	TRBJ2-2	TRBV18	NA	TGTGCCAGCTCGGGGACAGGGGACACCGGGGAGCTGTTTTTT	CASSGTGDTGELFF